This T cell receptor (beta chain) comes out of a study of T cell responses to AZD1222 COVID-19 vaccine listed by TCRdb under 2021. With regard to the full study: TCR sequencing was performed for roughly 250 trial participants, of whom 207 were given two doses of AZD1222 and around 25 were given two doses of MenACWY control vaccine. Enrollment into the trials was organized by age into subgroups of 18-55, 56-69 and 70-plus years, and those subgroups contained approximately 160, 26 and 62 TCR-sequenced participants, respectively.

The germline V gene supplies CDR1 SGHRS and CDR2 YFSETQ. The CDR3 numbers 12 residues from cysteine through phenylalanine. Kept here is only the CDR3 DNA, which spans 36 bases and is read in frame from base 1. V is shortened by 3 bases, J by 8 bases, and the region joining them spans 11 bases. General conclusions and limits of the study: Reportedly, close to half of the unique spike-specific TCRs recognized epitopes lying outside the regions that are mutated in the B.1.351 and B.1.1.7 variants. Conclusions about previously exposed vaccinees are limited because only a handful of AZD1222 recipients were SARS-CoV-2 seropositive at baseline. Participants were mostly white British, with more females than males. The authors suggested clonal diversity may have been underestimated. In the small 56-69-year group, the increase in depth fell short of significance, most likely because of low power. Vaccine-associated CD4 TCRs spanned the whole spike protein, with dominant responses in regions 160-218 and 743-854. Because no samples from the day 14 peak response were available, repertoires could be characterized only after the peak T cell response. Spike-specific TCR breadth and depth rose significantly after two AZD1222 doses compared with day 0 and with MenACWY recipients.

The CDR3 regions of human TCRbeta chains were subjected to immunosequencing. As for how the authors treated the data: TCRs in the repertoires were matched against a reference library of SARS-CoV-2-specific TCRs that had been generated with the MIRA antigen-specificity platform. Breadth meant the fraction of unique TCRs that were SARS-CoV-2-associated, whereas depth meant the fraction of total T cells that were SARS-CoV-2-associated. Each spike-specific TCR was assigned to its reactive spike region and to a CD4 or CD8 class using the MIRA data. Log10-transformed breadth and depth values were compared by one-way ANOVA with Sidak's multiple comparisons tests. As stored in TCRdb, this immuneACCESS dataset retains in-frame rearrangements with V and J assigned. A fraction of the clones does not appear; measured against another copy, unresolved V genes explain less than half of the discrepancy, and the remainder lacks a known reason. V and J calls and clone size are as listed in that table; D and trimming were resolved from the DNA. The sample data list 200,000 to 250,000 clones, and approximately 94% of these were observed just once. 1.5% to 2% of the sample belongs to the ten largest clones.

Worth noting for this clone: Its antigen is not yet known. No base qualities exist here, and no much larger clone lies one base off it.

Explained via the paper, the time point label denotes: about 28 days (+/-7) after the second vaccine dose. The sample's treatment or condition label is to be understood as: meningococcal conjugate vaccine given as trial control. Vaccinee samples were obtained from the UK trials COV001 and COV002, which included a single-blind randomized controlled phase 2/3 trial of AZD1222 (ChAdOx1 nCoV-19) in healthy adults. For TCRbeta chain sequencing, PBMC samples were collected from trial participants at day 0 and at day 28 after the second dose. The specimen was peripheral blood, collected 28 days after the second dose of the MenACWY control vaccine. This TCR derives from an adult who received the MenACWY meningococcal vaccine as a control. The V and J genes are TRBV5-1 and TRBJ1-2, with a weak D call of TRBD1 (5 bases match). The CDR3 amino acid sequence is: CASSYTGGGYTF. The nucleotide sequence reads as follows: TGCGCCAGCAGCTATACAGGTGGGGGCTACACCTTC.